This entry lists 28 T cell receptor beta chains sequenced from one sample in a study of cytomegalovirus exposure and HLA in healthy donors (dated by TCRdb to 2017 to 2019). The protocol used for the library was the immunoSEQ multiplex PCR assay. Here the immuneACCESS table is served through TCRdb, limited to in-frame sequences with V and J called. Missing clones are a known gap in these copies; in checked studies unresolved V genes cover under half, and the rest lacks a known reason. In this sample the table shows about 140,000 clones, about 95% of which occur a single time. The ten most abundant clones make up 1.5% to 2% of the sample. Material: PBMCs. Every receptor here comes from a young man in good health and CMV-seropositive.

The chain is built from TRBV2 and TRBJ1-4; TRBD1 matches at 9 bases. Looked up from germline, CDR1 is SNHLY and CDR2 is FYNNEI. The length of the CDR3 is 14 residues. V dropped 3 bases and J dropped 8; count of bases not matched to a gene: 4. CDR3 coding DNA: TGTGCCAGCAGTGATCGGGACAGGGTCGAAAAACTGTTTTTT. It specifies CASSDRDRVEKLFF.

The chain links TRBV6-5 to TRBJ1-1; 10 nucleotides agree with TRBD1. Losses at the gene ends were 10 bases for V and 3 bases for J; bases not matched to a gene: 8. CDR1 MNHEY and CDR2 SVGAGI come from the germline V gene. The CDR3 is 14 residues long. CDR3 residues: CATEGTGEDTEAFF. The CDR3 region has the DNA TGTGCCACCGAAGGGACAGGGGAGGACACTGAAGCTTTCTTT.

The count of this clone is one. The rearrangement uses TRBV5-1 and TRBJ1-2, with D possibly being TRBD1 (5 bases). V lost 0 bases and J lost 5, with 11 bases in between. The CDR3 length is 14 residues. The germline V gene has CDR1 SGHRS and CDR2 YFSETQ. The CDR3 loop reads CASSLERRQYGYTF. In DNA, the CDR3 is TGCGCCAGCAGCTTGGAGAGGAGACAGTATGGCTACACCTTC.

The CDR3 reads CASSPGRGTFNGYTF. DNA for the CDR3: TGTGCCAGCAGCCCGGGAAGAGGGACTTTTAATGGCTACACCTTC. The chain combines TRBV7-9 with TRBJ1-2, with D perhaps matching TRBD1 (5 bases). The CDR3 sequence is 15 residues long. Germline assignment: CDR1 SEHNR and CDR2 FQNEAQ (reference sequence). V was clipped by 5 bases and J by 6 bases, with 19 bases between them.

This chain links TRBV2 with TRBJ2-1; TRBD2 agrees at 8 bases. The V and J ends lost 0 bases and 7 bases, in that order; junction bases with no gene match: 8. The CDR3 covers 16 residues. Germline-derived CDR1 and CDR2 are SNHLY and FYNNEI. The CDR3 loop is CASSEAGGERENEQFF. For the CDR3, the DNA is TGTGCCAGCAGTGAAGCAGGGGGGGAGCGGGAGAATGAGCAGTTCTTC. Looking up the rest from reference TRBV2 and TRBJ2-1 gives the full variable domain: EPEVTQTPSHQVTQMGQEVILRCVPISNHLYFYWYRQILGQKVEFLVSFYNNEISEKSEIFDDQFSVERPDGSNFTLKIRSTKLEDSAMYFCASSEAGGERENEQFFGPGTRLTVL.

The V call is TRBV4-1, the J call TRBJ2-3; TRBD2 aligns across 14 bases. The CDR3 is made up of 19 amino acids. Germline lookup yields CDR1 MGHRA and CDR2 YSYEKL. The J segment lost 6 bases and the V segment lost 2 bases, leaving 13 bases of the junction unmatched. Here the CDR3 DNA reads TGCGCCAGCAGCCAACTCCCCACCGGGACTAGCGGGAGTATGGATACGCAGTATTTT. Its protein product is CASSQLPTGTSGSMDTQYF.

The chain carries TRBV6-5 and TRBJ1-2; TRBD1 aligns across 8 bases. After removal of 2 bases from V and 4 bases from J, the junction contained 6 bases not matched to a gene. From germline, CDR1 is MNHEY and CDR2 SVGAGI. The CDR3 has 15 residues. In nucleotides, the CDR3 is TGTGCCAGCAGTTACGGACAGGGAGACCTCTATGGCTACACCTTC. Translating it yields CASSYGQGDLYGYTF.

The V and J genes are TRBV5-1 and TRBJ2-2; D is perhaps TRBD1 (5 bases). The CDR3 consists of 13 residues. The V end lost 4 bases, the J end lost 7 bases, and 11 bases lay between the germline ends. Germline assignment: CDR1 SGHRS and CDR2 YFSETQ. The CDR3 bases are TGCGCCAGCAGCCGTGTACAGGTCGGGGAGCTGTTTTTT. Residues: CASSRVQVGELFF.

This chain connects TRBV5-1 to TRBJ2-3; 7 bases fit TRBD2. Germline V gene lookup returns CDR1 SGHRS and CDR2 YFSETQ. This CDR3 has 15 amino acids. V was pared by 0 bases and J by 4 bases, with 5 bases of the junction left unmatched. DNA for the CDR3: TGCGCCAGCAGCTTGGCCTATGGGGGGGCAGATACGCAGTATTTT. This codes for CASSLAYGGADTQYF.

The chain joins TRBV27 to TRBJ1-1; D uncertain. This CDR3 comprises 15 residues. V lost 3 bases, J lost 5 bases, and 16 bases lay in between. CDR1 and CDR2 from the germline V gene are MNHEY and SMNVEV (reference sequence). The CDR3 nucleotides read TGTGCCAGCAGTTTGAGGCCCTCCATGAGGACTGAAGCTTTCTTT. The encoded protein is CASSLRPSMRTEAFF.

The chain has TRBV2 and TRBJ2-3, with 13 nucleotides matching TRBD2. V lost 9 bases to trimming and J lost 4 bases; unmatched junction nucleotides: 7. Germline V gives CDR1 SNHLY, CDR2 FYNNEI. The CDR3 is made up of 15 amino acids. The CDR3 protein is CASKTGTSGADTQYF. CDR3 coding DNA: TGTGCCAGTAAAACCGGGACTAGCGGGGCAGATACGCAGTATTTT.

The rearrangement uses TRBV25-1 and TRBJ2-1, with D hard to call. V was cut by 6 bases and J by 10 bases, with 7 bases left in between. This CDR3 has 10 residues. Germline-derived CDR1 and CDR2 are MGHDK and SYGVNS. The CDR3 bases are TGTGCCAGCAGAGACGGGGAGCAGTTCTTC. It specifies CASRDGEQFF.

The rearrangement uses TRBV11-3 and TRBJ2-1; 7 bases line up with TRBD2. The CDR3 covers 18 residues. From germline, CDR1 is SGHNT and CDR2 YENEEA. With V trimmed by 4 bases and J by 3 bases, 15 bases remained unmatched. CDR3 bases: TGTGCCAGCAGCTACGACACTCCCGGGGACTACCTCTACAATGAGCAGTTCTTC. Its translation is CASSYDTPGDYLYNEQFF.

This rearrangement joins TRBV18 to TRBJ1-3; a possible D gene is TRBD1 (6 bases). Germline V gives CDR1 KGHSH, CDR2 LQKENI. The V gene lost 1 base and the J gene lost 0 bases, with 7 bases spanning the gap. CDR3 size: 15 residues. The CDR3 is CASSPRDISGNTIYF. DNA for the CDR3: TGTGCCAGCTCACCACGGGACATCTCTGGAAACACCATATATTTT.

This clone was counted once. This chain uses TRBV28 with TRBJ2-3; 10 nucleotides line up with TRBD2. This CDR3 comprises 16 residues. V shed 4 bases, J shed 6 bases, and the junction held 10 bases outside the gene matches. Germline loops: CDR1 MDHEN, CDR2 SYDVKM. The CDR3 spells CASSSKAGGPWDTQYF. The CDR3 DNA is TGTGCCAGCAGTTCTAAAGCGGGAGGGCCGTGGGATACGCAGTATTTT. Full variable domain (outside the CDR3, taken from reference TRBV28 and TRBJ2-3): DVKVTQSSRYLVKRTGEKVFLECVQDMDHENMFWYRQDPGLGLRLIYFSYDVKMKEKGDIPEGYSVSREKKERFSLILESASTNQTSMYLCASSSKAGGPWDTQYFGPGTRLTVL.

The chain recombines TRBV7-9 with TRBJ2-3; the D gene is possibly TRBD2 (6 bases). Germline loops: CDR1 SEHNR, CDR2 FQNEAQ (reference sequence). The CDR3 runs 16 residues. V gave up 5 bases and J gave up 4 bases, with 19 bases separating them. The CDR3 coding sequence is TGTGCCAGCAGCCCCTCACCGCCGGGAGTGCCAGATACGCAGTATTTT. This sequence encodes CASSPSPPGVPDTQYF.

This clone appeared a few times. CDR3 sequence reads: CASSLTGEVGYTF. As DNA, the CDR3 is TGCGCCAGCAGCTTGACAGGGGAGGTAGGCTACACCTTC. The chain recombines TRBV5-1 with TRBJ1-2; 7 bases agree with TRBD1. CDR3 size: 13 residues. The V gene's germline CDR1 is SGHRS and CDR2 YFSETQ. V lost 1 base, J lost 8 bases, and 5 bases stayed unmatched.

This clone is a singleton in its sample. The chain joins TRBV12-5 to TRBJ2-2, with 8 bases identical to TRBD1. Trimming at V came to 5 bases and at J to 3 bases, leaving 5 bases not matched to a gene. The CDR3 loop spans 15 amino acids. Germline loops: CDR1 LGHNT, CDR2 FRNRAP. The CDR3 reads CASGLDRVDTGELFF. CDR3 nucleotide sequence: TGTGCTAGTGGTCTGGACAGGGTTGACACCGGGGAGCTGTTTTTT.

This clone has only one observation. The chain joins TRBV18 to TRBJ1-3; D might be TRBD1 (6 bases). Germline CDR1 and CDR2: KGHSH and LQKENI. V lost 6 bases, J lost 7 bases, and 13 bases lay in between. CDR3 length: 13 amino acids. The CDR3 DNA is TGTGCCAGCTCTTTAGGGGGAGTCAACACCATATATTTT. It specifies CASSLGGVNTIYF. Complete variable domain (other parts from reference TRBV18 and TRBJ1-3): NAGVMQNPRHLVRRRGQEARLRCSPMKGHSHVYWYRQLPEEGLKFMVYLQKENIIDESGMPKERFSAEFPKEGPSILRIQQVVRGDSAAYFCASSLGGVNTIYFGEGSWLTVV.

The V gene is TRBV2, the J gene TRBJ1-2, with unresolved D. The germline CDR1 and CDR2 sequences are SNHLY and FYNNEI. The CDR3 sequence is 14 residues long. Trimming stripped 1 base from V and 4 bases from J, with 10 bases between. The CDR3 DNA follows: TGTGCCAGCAGTGAAGGTAACAGCATCTATGGCTACACCTTC. Its translation: CASSEGNSIYGYTF.

The chain joins TRBV18 to TRBJ2-7; D is possibly TRBD1 (6 bases). Per germline, CDR1 KGHSH and CDR2 LQKENI. The CDR3 consists of 14 residues. With 0 bases removed from V and 3 bases from J, the gap between germline ends came to 9 bases. In DNA, the CDR3 is TGTGCCAGCTCACCACCGCTCAGGGGCTACGAGCAGTACTTC. Residues: CASSPPLRGYEQYF.

The chain is built from TRBV28 and TRBJ1-4; D gene unclear. V dropped 6 bases and J dropped 4 bases, with 15 bases sitting between them. In germline, CDR1 is MDHEN, CDR2 SYDVKM. The CDR3 runs 15 residues. The CDR3: CASSSADIYNEKLFF. CDR3 DNA sequence: TGTGCCAGCAGCTCGGCGGATATTTATAATGAAAAACTGTTTTTT. Using reference TRBV28 and TRBJ1-4 for the parts outside the CDR3, the full variable domain is DVKVTQSSRYLVKRTGEKVFLECVQDMDHENMFWYRQDPGLGLRLIYFSYDVKMKEKGDIPEGYSVSREKKERFSLILESASTNQTSMYLCASSSADIYNEKLFFGSGTQLSVL.

This chain links TRBV30 with TRBJ2-7; D perhaps matches TRBD1 (5 bases). This CDR3 is 15 amino acids long. V was cut by 0 bases and J by 3 bases, with 15 bases left in between. Germline loops: CDR1 GTSNPN, CDR2 SVGIG (reference sequence). CDR3 residues: CAWSVRRRGVYEQYF. The CDR3 DNA reads as TGTGCCTGGAGTGTTCGTCGAAGGGGCGTCTACGAGCAGTACTTC.

This clone was recorded only once. This chain uses TRBV30 with TRBJ2-7; D might be TRBD2 (5 bases). From germline, CDR1 is GTSNPN and CDR2 SVGIG (reference sequence). CDR3 length: 15 residues. Trimming took off 1 base at V and 2 bases at J, with 15 bases between the two ends. The DNA of the CDR3 is TGTGCCTGGAGTGGGGAGTTCGGACTCCCCTACGAGCAGTACTTC. It encodes CAWSGEFGLPYEQYF.

J is TRBJ2-5 and V is TRBV18; 7 bases are a match to TRBD1. This CDR3 region has 15 residues. V lost 4 bases to trimming and J lost 3 bases; unmatched junction nucleotides: 8. Germline CDR1 KGHSH, CDR2 LQKENI. This CDR3 is CASSRTTGREETQYF. The CDR3 nucleotides are TGTGCCAGCTCACGGACGACAGGGCGGGAAGAGACCCAGTACTTC.

The chain has TRBV6-1 and TRBJ2-5, with TRBD2 matching over 8 bases. The CDR3 contains 13 residues. Looked up from germline, CDR1 is MNHNS and CDR2 is SASEGT. V was clipped by 6 bases and J by 5 bases; unmatched bases: 5. The CDR3 is CASSVSGVETQYF. The CDR3 DNA reads TGTGCCAGCAGCGTTAGCGGGGTGGAGACCCAGTACTTC.

The CDR3 here is CASSPISGGMNTGELFF. For the CDR3, the DNA is TGCGCCAGCAGCCCGATTTCAGGGGGGATGAACACCGGGGAGCTGTTTTTT. The chain recombines TRBV4-1 with TRBJ2-2, with D perhaps matching TRBD1 (7 bases). This CDR3 region has 17 residues. The V gene lost 4 bases and the J gene lost 1 base, with 16 bases spanning the gap. CDR1 MGHRA and CDR2 YSYEKL come from the germline V gene.

The chain combines TRBV2 with TRBJ1-5, with 7 nucleotides matching TRBD1. The CDR3 loop spans 13 amino acids. V shed 6 bases, J shed 5 bases, and the junction held 4 bases outside the gene matches. CDR1 and CDR2 from the germline V gene are SNHLY and FYNNEI. Here the CDR3 DNA reads TGTGCCAGCAGGGCAGACAGGGATCAGCCCCAGCATTTT. Protein product: CASRADRDQPQHF.